This entry lists 13 T cell receptor beta chains sequenced from one sample in a study of blood T cell repertoires in COVID-19. The repertoire was sequenced with immunoSEQ multiplex PCR; TCRdb's copy has only in-frame clones and lacks some. The table has about 140,000 clones, around three quarters seen once. The sample taken for sequencing was peripheral blood. The receptor set was obtained from a man in his sixties with acute or convalescent COVID-19.

J is TRBJ1-2 and V is TRBV5-1; D is possibly TRBD1 (6 bases). V was pared by 4 bases and J by 6 bases, with 16 bases between. Germline values: CDR1 SGHRS, CDR2 YFSETQ. This CDR3 has 14 residues. CDR3 protein: CASSREGQEDGYTF. In DNA form, the CDR3 reads TGCGCCAGCAGCCGCGAGGGACAAGAGGATGGCTACACCTTC.

This clone was seen more than once but under ten times. The chain employs TRBV7-9 and TRBJ1-2; 7 bases match TRBD1. CDR1 is SEHNR, CDR2 FQNEAQ, per germline (reference sequence). The V segment lost 0 bases and the J segment 0 bases; nucleotides outside the gene matches: 4. CDR3 length: 16 amino acids. CDR3: CASSLATDRANYGYTF. The CDR3 DNA is TGTGCCAGCAGCTTAGCTACAGACAGGGCTAACTATGGCTACACCTTC.

The chain combines TRBV2 with TRBJ1-6, with D tentatively TRBD1 (6 bases). This CDR3 has 16 residues. V lost 3 bases and J 5 bases, leaving 14 bases between the germline ends. Germline CDR1 is SNHLY and CDR2 is FYNNEI. CDR3: CASSDSSDSNNSPLHF. The CDR3 DNA reads TGTGCCAGCAGTGACTCCTCGGACAGCAATAATTCACCCCTCCACTTT. The full variable domain, rest sourced from reference TRBV2 and TRBJ1-6, is EPEVTQTPSHQVTQMGQEVILRCVPISNHLYFYWYRQILGQKVEFLVSFYNNEISEKSEIFDDQFSVERPDGSNFTLKIRSTKLEDSAMYFCASSDSSDSNNSPLHFGNGTRLTVT.

This clone has just a few counts. The chain links TRBV30 to TRBJ2-5, with D tentatively TRBD2 (6 bases). The CDR3 totals 14 residues. The V gene lost 0 bases and the J gene lost 4 bases, with 12 bases spanning the gap. The germline V gene has CDR1 GTSNPN and CDR2 SVGIG (reference sequence). The CDR3 loop reads CAWSVRGTGETQYF. The CDR3 nucleotides read TGTGCCTGGAGTGTACGGGGGACGGGAGAGACCCAGTACTTC.

This chain links TRBV14 with TRBJ1-2; no firm D call. V was clipped by 0 bases and J by 7 bases, with 9 bases between them. The CDR3 loop spans 13 amino acids. The germline CDR1 and CDR2 sequences are SGHDN and FVKESK. The CDR3 DNA sequence: TGTGCCAGCAGCCAAGATCTAGAGGGTGGCTACACCTTC. Protein product: CASSQDLEGGYTF.

This clone was seen only a few times. V usage is TRBV9 and J usage is TRBJ1-6; tentatively, D is TRBD1 (5 bases). The CDR3 has 12 residues. CDR1 and CDR2 from the germline V gene are SGDLS and YYNGEE. V was clipped by 3 bases and J by 9 bases, with 7 bases between them. CDR3 DNA sequence: TGTGCCAGCAGCGACGGGGGTTCACCCCTCCACTTT. It encodes CASSDGGSPLHF.

Only a few counts were recorded for this clone. This rearrangement joins TRBV30 to TRBJ1-2; D is ambiguous. Germline CDR1 GTSNPN, CDR2 SVGIG (reference sequence). This CDR3 spans 13 amino acids. The ends were cut back, 0 bases at V and 8 bases at J, with 13 bases in the middle. In DNA, the CDR3 is TGTGCCTGGAGTGTGGGAGCCGAAGGGGGCTACACCTTC. This translates into CAWSVGAEGGYTF.

The CDR3 DNA reads TGTGCCAGCAGGGCCCTGGGAGGAACCAATGAGCAGTTCTTC. Protein: CASRALGGTNEQFF. This rearrangement joins TRBV6-5 to TRBJ2-1, with a tentative D call TRBD2 (6 bases). Trimming cost V 6 bases and J 6 bases, with 15 bases left between them. The CDR3 spans 14 residues. In germline, CDR1 is MNHEY, CDR2 SVGAGI.

The rearrangement uses TRBV5-4 and TRBJ2-7; the D gene is possibly TRBD2 (5 bases). Trimming pared 4 bases from V and 2 bases from J, leaving 13 bases between. CDR3 length: 14 amino acids. Per germline, CDR1 SGHNT and CDR2 YYREEE (reference sequence). The CDR3 DNA reads TGTGCCAGCAGCAGCGGAGATCCCCCCTACGAGCAGTACTTC. Translation: CASSSGDPPYEQYF.

The rearrangement links TRBV2 to TRBJ1-5; D unclear. The V gene's germline CDR1 is SNHLY and CDR2 FYNNEI. The V end lost 3 bases, the J end lost 4 bases, and 7 bases lay between the germline ends. The length of the CDR3 is 13 residues. The CDR3 is CASSDARNQPQHF. CDR3 in DNA: TGTGCCAGCAGTGATGCTCGGAATCAGCCCCAGCATTTT.

The chain couples TRBV27 to TRBJ1-1; TRBD1 aligns across 8 bases. The CDR3 contains 16 residues. Germline V CDR1 and CDR2: MNHEY, SMNVEV (reference sequence). The V and J ends lost 11 bases and 5 bases, in that order; junction bases with no gene match: 19. CDR3 region: CAPPETGATFGTEAFF. The CDR3 nucleotides read TGTGCCCCCCCGGAGACAGGGGCTACCTTCGGGACTGAAGCTTTCTTT.

This chain uses TRBV7-9 with TRBJ1-2; 7 bases fit TRBD1. The V and J ends lost 5 bases and 8 bases, in that order; junction bases with no gene match: 8. CDR1 SEHNR and CDR2 FQNEAQ come from the germline V gene (reference sequence). The CDR3 length is 13 residues. DNA of the CDR3: TGTGCCAGCAGCGCGGACAGGTTGGGAGGCTACACCTTC. Translation: CASSADRLGGYTF.

The rearrangement links TRBV28 to TRBJ2-1; no clear D gene. The CDR3 length is 11 residues. From germline, CDR1 is MDHEN and CDR2 SYDVKM. The V and J ends lost 8 bases and 9 bases respectively, with 11 bases between them. CDR3 amino acids: CASERSAEQFF. CDR3 DNA: TGTGCCAGCGAGAGAAGTGCTGAGCAGTTCTTC.